Detailed here is one T cell receptor beta chain. This clone's antigen is unknown. Base-call qualities are not available, and no considerably larger clone is one nucleotide away. TCRbeta CDR3 regions were amplified from genomic DNA using the immunoSEQ Assay, a bias-controlled multiplex PCR. In the original analysis: The number of nucleated cells in each sample was estimated by amplification of reference gene primers within the assay. To quantify the absolute abundance of each unique TCRbeta CDR3 rearrangement, sequence reads were collapsed and filtered. Productive Simpson clonality was computed per sample as the square root of Simpson's diversity index over productive rearrangements. TCRdb's version of the immuneACCESS table is confined to in-frame rearrangements and falls short of the full clone set. An unresolved V gene accounts for under half of the shortfall where checked; the remainder is of unknown origin. D and trimming come from the DNA, and the V and J calls and clone size come from that table. The sample data list approximately 300,000 clones, and about nine tenths of these were observed just once. Jointly, the top ten make up roughly 12% of the sample.

One collaborating source in Seattle enrolled patients during active infection and followed them longitudinally through the course of disease. Whole blood was collected in K2EDTA tubes by collaborating institutions according to the institutions' own protocols. For TCRbeta analysis, collaborators shipped samples in one of three forms: frozen whole blood, isolated PBMCs, or DNA extracted from either of those sample types. This entry is derived from a study of blood T cell repertoires in COVID-19 (dated by TCRdb to the early 2020s). About the full investigation: Samples covering the acute and convalescent phases of COVID-19 were provided by collaborators in the United States, Italy and Spain. The dataset comprised deeply sampled blood TCRbeta repertoires from subjects exposed to, actively infected with, or recovered from COVID-19. Samples came from the ongoing ImmuneRACE study (first 160 participants) plus 1,254 subjects from 6 global collaborators. The material from the prospective study consisted of cDNA or gDNA derived from T cells, B-cell-depleted T cells, or PBMCs. The repertoires were released in a freely available public database meant as a resource for research on the immune response to SARS-CoV-2. Where HLA class I and class II types were available, the types were taken from metadata supplied by the sample provider, not from assay-based typing. The sample metadata nearly always contained a de-identified subject ID, COVID-19 status, age in years and sex. Overall results and qualifications from the work: Clinical and demographic metadata were provided uncurated, with the amount varying by source and participant.

The germline V gene provides CDR1 SGHRS and CDR2 YFSETQ. The CDR3 measures 15 amino acids from cysteine to phenylalanine. The entry retains the CDR3 DNA only, 45 bases that are in frame from base 1. At the junction V is shortened by 4 bases and J by 6 bases, with 16 bases in between. This chain joins TRBV5-1 to TRBJ2-2; a tentative D match to TRBD2 spans 6 bases. The receptor comes from a young woman with COVID-19, enrolled during active disease. Sample: peripheral blood. The DNA sequence is given as TGCGCCAGCAGCCCCGGGACTTCTCCCTCCGGGGAGCTGTTTTTT. It translates as CASSPGTSPSGELFF. Here the CDR3 is joined to the reference TRBV5-1 and TRBJ2-2 genes, and the full variable domain is: KAGVTQTPRYLIKTRGQQVTLSCSPISGHRSVSWYQQTPGQGLQFLFEYFSETQRNKGNFPGRFSGRQFSNSRSEMNVSTLELGDSALYLCASSPGTSPSGELFFGEGSRLTVL.